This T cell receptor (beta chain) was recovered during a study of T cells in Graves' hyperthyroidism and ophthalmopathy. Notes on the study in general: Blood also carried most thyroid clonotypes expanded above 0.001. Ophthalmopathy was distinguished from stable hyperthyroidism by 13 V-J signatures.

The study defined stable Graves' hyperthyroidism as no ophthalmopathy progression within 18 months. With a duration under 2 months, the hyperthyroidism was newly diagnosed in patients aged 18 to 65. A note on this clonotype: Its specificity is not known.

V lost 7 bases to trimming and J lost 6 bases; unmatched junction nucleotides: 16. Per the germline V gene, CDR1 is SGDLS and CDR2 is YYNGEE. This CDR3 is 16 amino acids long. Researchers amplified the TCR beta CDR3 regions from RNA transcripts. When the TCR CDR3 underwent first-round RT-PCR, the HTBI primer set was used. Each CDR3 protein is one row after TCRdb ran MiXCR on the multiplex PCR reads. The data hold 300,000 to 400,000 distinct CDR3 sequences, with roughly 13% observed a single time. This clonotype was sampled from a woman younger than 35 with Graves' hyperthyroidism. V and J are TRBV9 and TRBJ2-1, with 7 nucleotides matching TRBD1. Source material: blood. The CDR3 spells CASGRPDRKGGNEQFF. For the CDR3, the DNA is TGTGCCAGCGGACGCCCGGACAGGAAAGGGGGCAATGAGCAGTTCTTC.